The 8 T cell receptor beta chains below come from one sample, sequenced in a study of CD8 T cells in Susac syndrome. Random hexamers were used to reverse transcribe an amount of about 0.45 to 1 ug RNA. TCRdb passed the immunoSEQ multiplex PCR reads through MiXCR, listing each CDR3 protein once. Of 95,000 to 150,000 distinct CDR3 sequences listed, around 96% were seen once; the top ten hold roughly 0.08%. The sample taken for sequencing was CD4+ T cells from PBMCs. The origin of the receptors is a human donor in good health.

The V gene is TRBV7-9, the J gene TRBJ2-1; 7 nucleotides agree with TRBD2. Losses at the gene ends were 5 bases for V and 7 bases for J; bases not matched to a gene: 14. The germline gives CDR1 SEHNR, CDR2 FQNEAQ (reference sequence). The CDR3 runs to 16 residues. The CDR3 DNA sequence: TGTGCCAGCAGCCTCCCTTGGTTGGGAGGGCAGAATGAGCAGTTCTTC. Encoded protein: CASSLPWLGGQNEQFF. The full variable domain, its missing parts supplied by reference TRBV7-9 and TRBJ2-1, is DTGVSQNPRHKITKRGQNVTFRCDPISEHNRLYWYRQTLGQGPEFLTYFQNEAQLEKSRLLSDRFSAERPKGSFSTLEIQRTEQGDSAMYLCASSLPWLGGQNEQFFGPGTRLTVL.

The J gene is TRBJ2-1, the V gene TRBV25-1; no firm D call. Germline CDR1 MGHDK, CDR2 SYGVNS. This CDR3 has 13 amino acids. V lost 0 bases and J lost 9, with 9 bases in between. In DNA, the CDR3 is TGTGCCAGCAGTGAATACCGTGTGGGTGAGCAGTTCTTC. As protein: CASSEYRVGEQFF.

The V and J genes are TRBV12-5 and TRBJ1-2, with D possibly being TRBD1 (5 bases). Germline V gene data show CDR1 as LGHNT and CDR2 as FRNRAP. V was clipped by 1 base and J by 8 bases, with 11 bases between them. The CDR3 runs to 13 residues. The CDR3 loop is CASGLEEGVGYTF. The CDR3 DNA follows: TGTGCTAGTGGTTTGGAGGAAGGGGTCGGCTACACCTTC.

The chain links TRBV28 to TRBJ2-6; 7 bases fit TRBD2. The CDR3 is made up of 15 amino acids. Trimming took 6 bases from V and 4 from J; bases not matched to a gene: 6. Germline V CDR1 and CDR2: MDHEN, SYDVKM. CDR3 amino acids: CASSPAGVGANVLTF. The CDR3 coding sequence is TGTGCCAGCAGCCCGGCGGGGGTAGGGGCCAACGTCCTGACTTTC.

This clonotype showed up just once. DNA of the CDR3: TGTGCCAGCAGCCAAGATCAAGATTGGACAGGGGACTACGAGCAGTACTTC. Amino acid sequence: CASSQDQDWTGDYEQYF. This chain uses TRBV14 with TRBJ2-7; 9 nucleotides align to TRBD1. The CDR3 extends over 17 amino acids. After removal of 0 bases from V and 3 bases from J, the junction contained 9 bases not matched to a gene. Per germline, CDR1 SGHDN and CDR2 FVKESK.

This chain uses TRBV18 with TRBJ2-6; TRBD2 matches 9 bases. J lost 2 bases, V lost 3 bases, and 5 bases had no gene match. Germline V gene lookup returns CDR1 KGHSH and CDR2 LQKENI. The length of the CDR3 is 17 residues. CDR3 DNA sequence: TGTGCCAGCTCACCCACGGTAGCGGGAGCTGGGGCCAACGTCCTGACTTTC. It specifies CASSPTVAGAGANVLTF.

The chain has TRBV5-1 and TRBJ2-3; D might be TRBD1 or TRBD2, each matching 6 bases. Germline V gene data show CDR1 as SGHRS and CDR2 as YFSETQ. V gave up 0 bases and J gave up 1 base, with 9 bases separating them. The CDR3 has 15 amino acids. The CDR3 nucleotides are TGCGCCAGCAGCTTGGAGGGGGGAGGCACAGATACGCAGTATTTT. Amino acids: CASSLEGGGTDTQYF. The full variable domain, with the rest looked up from reference TRBV5-1 and TRBJ2-3, is KAGVTQTPRYLIKTRGQQVTLSCSPISGHRSVSWYQQTPGQGLQFLFEYFSETQRNKGNFPGRFSGRQFSNSRSEMNVSTLELGDSALYLCASSLEGGGTDTQYFGPGTRLTVL.

This chain links TRBV7-9 with TRBJ1-5; a weak D match, TRBD1 (5 bases). This CDR3 contains 14 residues. Trimming took 1 base from V and 5 from J, leaving 9 bases between them. CDR1 and CDR2 from the germline V gene are SEHNR and FQNEAQ (reference sequence). The CDR3 is CASSLVGADQPQHF. DNA of the CDR3: TGTGCCAGCAGCTTAGTCGGGGCTGATCAGCCCCAGCATTTT.